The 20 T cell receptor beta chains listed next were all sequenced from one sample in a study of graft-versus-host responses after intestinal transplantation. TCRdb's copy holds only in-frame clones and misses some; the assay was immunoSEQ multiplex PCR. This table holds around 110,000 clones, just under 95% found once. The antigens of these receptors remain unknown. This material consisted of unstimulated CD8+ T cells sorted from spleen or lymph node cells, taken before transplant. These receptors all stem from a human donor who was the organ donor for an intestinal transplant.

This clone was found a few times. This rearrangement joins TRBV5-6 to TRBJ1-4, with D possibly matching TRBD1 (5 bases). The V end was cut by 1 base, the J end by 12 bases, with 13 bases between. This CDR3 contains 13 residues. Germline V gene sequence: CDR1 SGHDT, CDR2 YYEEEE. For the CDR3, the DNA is TGTGCCAGCAGCTTGATATCGCCGGGGGAACTGTTTTTT. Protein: CASSLISPGELFF.

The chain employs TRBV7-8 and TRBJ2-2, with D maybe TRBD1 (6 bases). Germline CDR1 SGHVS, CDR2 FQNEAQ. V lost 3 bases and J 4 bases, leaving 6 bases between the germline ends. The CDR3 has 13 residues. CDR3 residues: CASSLGATGELFF. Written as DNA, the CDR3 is TGTGCCAGCAGCTTGGGGGCCACCGGGGAGCTGTTTTTT.

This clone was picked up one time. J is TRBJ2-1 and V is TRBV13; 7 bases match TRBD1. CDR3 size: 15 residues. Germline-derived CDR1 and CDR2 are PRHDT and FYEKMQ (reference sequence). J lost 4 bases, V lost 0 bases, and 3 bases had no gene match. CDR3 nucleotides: TGTGCCAGCAGCTTAGGAGGGGGCCGTTACAATGAGCAGTTCTTC. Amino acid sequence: CASSLGGGRYNEQFF.

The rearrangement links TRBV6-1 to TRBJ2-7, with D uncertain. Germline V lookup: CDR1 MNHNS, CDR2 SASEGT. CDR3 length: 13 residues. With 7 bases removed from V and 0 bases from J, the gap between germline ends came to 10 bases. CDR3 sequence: CASNIRSSYEQYF. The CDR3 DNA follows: TGTGCCAGCAACATCCGTAGCTCCTACGAGCAGTACTTC.

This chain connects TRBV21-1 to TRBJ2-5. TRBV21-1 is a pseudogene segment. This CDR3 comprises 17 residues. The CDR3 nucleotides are TGTGCCAGCAGCAAACAGGTCGAGGTCGTTTCGTCTGAGACCCAGTACTTC. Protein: CASSKQVEVVSSETQYF.

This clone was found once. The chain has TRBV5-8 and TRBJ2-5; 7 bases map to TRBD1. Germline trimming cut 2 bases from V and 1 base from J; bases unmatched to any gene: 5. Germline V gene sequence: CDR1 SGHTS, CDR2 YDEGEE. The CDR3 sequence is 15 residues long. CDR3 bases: TGTGCCAGCAGCTTAAGGGACAGACTCCAAGAGACCCAGTACTTC. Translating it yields CASSLRDRLQETQYF.

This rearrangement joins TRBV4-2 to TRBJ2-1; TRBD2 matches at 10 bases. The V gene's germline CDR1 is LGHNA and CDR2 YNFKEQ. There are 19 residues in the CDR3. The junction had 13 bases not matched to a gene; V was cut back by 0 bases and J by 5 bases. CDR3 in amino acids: CASSQDAASGSISHNEQFF. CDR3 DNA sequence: TGTGCCAGCAGCCAAGATGCGGCTAGCGGGAGTATTTCCCACAATGAGCAGTTCTTC.

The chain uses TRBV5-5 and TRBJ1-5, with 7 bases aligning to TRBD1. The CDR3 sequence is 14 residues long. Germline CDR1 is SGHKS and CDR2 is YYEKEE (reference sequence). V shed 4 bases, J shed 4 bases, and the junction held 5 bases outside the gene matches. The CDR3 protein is CASSETGVNQPQHF. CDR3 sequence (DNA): TGTGCCAGCAGCGAAACAGGGGTTAATCAGCCCCAGCATTTT.

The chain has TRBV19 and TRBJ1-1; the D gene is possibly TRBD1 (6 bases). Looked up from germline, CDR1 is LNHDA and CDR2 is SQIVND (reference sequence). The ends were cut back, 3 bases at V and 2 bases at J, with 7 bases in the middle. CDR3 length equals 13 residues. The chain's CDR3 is CASSMGTNTEAFF. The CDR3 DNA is TGTGCCAGTAGTATGGGGACAAACACTGAAGCTTTCTTT.

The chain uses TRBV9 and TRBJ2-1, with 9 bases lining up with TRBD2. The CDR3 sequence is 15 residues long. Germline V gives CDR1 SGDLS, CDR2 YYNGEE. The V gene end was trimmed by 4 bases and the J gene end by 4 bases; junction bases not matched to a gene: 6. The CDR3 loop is CASSSSGTQYNEQFF. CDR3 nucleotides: TGTGCCAGCAGCTCTAGCGGGACACAGTACAATGAGCAGTTCTTC.

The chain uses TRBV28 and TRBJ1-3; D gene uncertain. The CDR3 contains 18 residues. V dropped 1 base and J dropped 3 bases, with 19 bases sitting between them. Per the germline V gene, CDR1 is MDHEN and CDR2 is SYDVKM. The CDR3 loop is CASSLSPPGLAFGNTIYF. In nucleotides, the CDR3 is TGTGCCAGCAGTTTATCCCCTCCGGGTTTAGCCTTTGGAAACACCATATATTTT. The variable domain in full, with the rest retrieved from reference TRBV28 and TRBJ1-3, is DVKVTQSSRYLVKRTGEKVFLECVQDMDHENMFWYRQDPGLGLRLIYFSYDVKMKEKGDIPEGYSVSREKKERFSLILESASTNQTSMYLCASSLSPPGLAFGNTIYFGEGSWLTVV.

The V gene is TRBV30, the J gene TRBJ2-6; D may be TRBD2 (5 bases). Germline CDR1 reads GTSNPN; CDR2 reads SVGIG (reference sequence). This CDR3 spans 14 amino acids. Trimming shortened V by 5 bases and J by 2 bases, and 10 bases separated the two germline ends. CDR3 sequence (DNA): TGTGCCTGGGACCTCGGGGCTGGGGCCAACGTCCTGACTTTC. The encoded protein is CAWDLGAGANVLTF.

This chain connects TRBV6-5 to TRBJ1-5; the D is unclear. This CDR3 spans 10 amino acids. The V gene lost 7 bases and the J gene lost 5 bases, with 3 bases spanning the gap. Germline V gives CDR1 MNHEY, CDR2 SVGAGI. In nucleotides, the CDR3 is TGTGCCAGCAATCATCAGCCCCAGCATTTT. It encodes CASNHQPQHF.

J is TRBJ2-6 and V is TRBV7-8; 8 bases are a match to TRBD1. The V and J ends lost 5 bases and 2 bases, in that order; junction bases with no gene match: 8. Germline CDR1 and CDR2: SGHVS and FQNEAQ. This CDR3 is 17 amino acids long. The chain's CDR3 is CASSGWDRLAGANVLTF. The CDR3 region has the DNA TGTGCCAGCAGCGGATGGGACAGGCTGGCTGGGGCCAACGTCCTGACTTTC.

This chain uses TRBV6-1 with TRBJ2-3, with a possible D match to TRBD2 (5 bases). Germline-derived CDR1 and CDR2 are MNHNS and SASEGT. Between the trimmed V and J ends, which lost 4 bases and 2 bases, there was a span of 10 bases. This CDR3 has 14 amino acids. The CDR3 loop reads CASSGTVFTDTQYF. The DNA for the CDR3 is TGTGCCAGCAGTGGGACTGTTTTCACAGATACGCAGTATTTT.

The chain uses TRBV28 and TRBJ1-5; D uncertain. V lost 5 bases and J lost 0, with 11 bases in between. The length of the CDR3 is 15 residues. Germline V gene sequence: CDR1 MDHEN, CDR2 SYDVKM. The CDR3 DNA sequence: TGTGCCAGCAGTCCGGCGATGGATAGCAATCAGCCCCAGCATTTT. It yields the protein CASSPAMDSNQPQHF.

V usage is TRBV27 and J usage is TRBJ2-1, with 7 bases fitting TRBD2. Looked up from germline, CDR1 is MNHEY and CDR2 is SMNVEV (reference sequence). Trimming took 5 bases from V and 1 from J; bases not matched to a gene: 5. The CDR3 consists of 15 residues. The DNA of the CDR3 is TGTGCCAGCAGTCCGACTAGCCCTTCCTACAATGAGCAGTTCTTC. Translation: CASSPTSPSYNEQFF.

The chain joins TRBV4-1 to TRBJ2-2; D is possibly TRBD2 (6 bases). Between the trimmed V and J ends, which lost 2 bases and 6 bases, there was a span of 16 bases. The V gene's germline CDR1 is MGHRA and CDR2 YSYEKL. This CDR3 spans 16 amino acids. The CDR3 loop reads CASSQFPGDRAGELFF. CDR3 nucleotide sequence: TGCGCCAGCAGCCAATTTCCGGGAGATCGAGCCGGGGAGCTGTTTTTT.

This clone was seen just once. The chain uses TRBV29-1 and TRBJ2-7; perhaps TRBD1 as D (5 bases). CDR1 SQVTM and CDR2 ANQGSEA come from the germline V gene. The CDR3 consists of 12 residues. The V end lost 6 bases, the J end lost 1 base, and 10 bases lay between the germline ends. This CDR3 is CSVRVSSYEQYF. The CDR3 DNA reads TGCAGCGTCAGGGTCTCGTCCTACGAGCAGTACTTC.

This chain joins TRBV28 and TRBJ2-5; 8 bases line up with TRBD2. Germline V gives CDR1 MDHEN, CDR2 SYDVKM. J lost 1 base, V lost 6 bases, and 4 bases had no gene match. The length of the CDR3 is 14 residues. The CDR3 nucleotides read TGTGCCAGCAGCCCAACTAGCGGCCAAGAGACCCAGTACTTC. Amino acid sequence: CASSPTSGQETQYF.